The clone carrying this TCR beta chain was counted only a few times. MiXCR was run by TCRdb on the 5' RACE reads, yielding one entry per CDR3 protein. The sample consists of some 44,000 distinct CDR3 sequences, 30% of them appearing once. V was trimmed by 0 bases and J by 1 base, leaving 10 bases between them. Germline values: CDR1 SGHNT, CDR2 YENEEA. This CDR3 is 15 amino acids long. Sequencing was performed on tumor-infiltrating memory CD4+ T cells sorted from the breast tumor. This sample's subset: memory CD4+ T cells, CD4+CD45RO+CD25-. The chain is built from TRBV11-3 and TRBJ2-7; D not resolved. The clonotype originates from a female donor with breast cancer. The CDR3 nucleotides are TGTGCCAGCAGCTTAGATTACGGCGGTTCCTACGAGCAGTACTTC. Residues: CASSLDYGGSYEQYF.